This paragraph reports one TCR beta chain. What it recognizes is unknown. These data come from a study of neurological immune-mediated disorders. Findings and limits, study-wide: The absence of any CDR3 amino acid sequence shared by expanded clones across subjects suggests that repertoires were private in all groups. The multiple sclerosis repertoire cluster was not associated with any clinical or MRI feature.

TCRdb reprocessed the 5' RACE reads with MiXCR, giving one entry per CDR3 protein. Here the sample spans about 66,000 distinct CDR3 sequences, 4.8% being singletons. CDR1 and CDR2 (germline): DFQATT, SNEGSKA (reference sequence). V was shortened by 0 bases and J by 12 bases, with 13 bases between the two germline ends. The CDR3 spans 12 residues. Sequencing used PBMCs. V and J are TRBV20-1 and TRBJ2-3, with a tentative D call TRBD2 (5 bases). The receptor was derived from a woman between 70 and 85 years old with multiple sclerosis. The CDR3, as DNA: TGCAGTGCTAGAGATACTAGTCGGCTTCAGTATTTT. Its translation: CSARDTSRLQYF.